The T cell receptor beta chain under discussion was sequenced for a study of blood T cell repertoires in COVID-19. Study summary: Material from acute and convalescent COVID-19 was sourced from the United States, Italy and Spain. From T cells, B-cell-depleted T cells, or PBMCs came the material, which was cDNA or gDNA.

Only in-frame clones appear in the TCRdb table, and some are missing; sequencing was by immunoSEQ multiplex PCR. The sample shows more than 95,000 clones, 86% of them seen only once. Germline lookup yields CDR1 MDHEN and CDR2 SYDVKM. The CDR3 runs 12 residues. V was trimmed by 5 bases and J by 6 bases, leaving 11 bases between them. This sequence originates from a human donor in a cohort sampled during active COVID-19. What was sequenced was peripheral blood. The V and J genes are TRBV28 and TRBJ2-7, with D perhaps matching TRBD1 (5 bases). CDR3 DNA: TGTGCCAGCAGTCCAGGGATACTCGAGCAGTACTTC. This sequence encodes CASSPGILEQYF.